This T cell receptor beta chain is drawn from a study of regulatory T cells in long-lasting Graves disease. Across the whole study: Patients met the persistent Graves' disease definition after over 5 years of antithyroid drugs with positive TSH receptor antibodies.

Building of the TCR beta libraries involved iRepertoire HTBI primers and Arm-PCR of CDR3 regions. TCRdb redid the calling of the multiplex PCR reads with MiXCR, one entry per CDR3 protein. The table shows approximately 360,000 distinct CDR3 sequences, with roughly 25% occurring only once. J lost 7 bases, V lost 5 bases, and 7 bases had no gene match. The germline CDR1 and CDR2 sequences are SGHAT and FQNNGV. The CDR3 is 13 residues long. This clonotype was recorded at least ten times. The target antigen is unknown. The study, taken as a whole, reports: Favoring TRBV28, TRBJ1-2 and TRBJ2-5 was a feature seen in persistent disease.

Time point specified: persistent/refractory GD, antithyroid drugs over 5 years with positive TRAb. With RNA extracted from PBMCs as input, the TCR library was made. The sample consisted of peripheral blood mononuclear cells (PBMCs), taken when the disease was refractory, from a patient treated with antithyroid drugs. This TCR came from a woman in her thirties or forties with Graves disease. The V and J genes are TRBV11-2 and TRBJ2-5; 7 nucleotides match TRBD1. Written as DNA, the CDR3 is TGTGCCAGCAGCCCCGGGACAGAGAGGACCCAGTACTTC. Translated, it gives CASSPGTERTQYF.